This TCR beta chain originates from a study of shared clonotypes between healthy human individuals. CDR3 length equals 13 residues. From germline, CDR1 is MNHNS and CDR2 SASEGT. V lost 10 bases and J lost 3; bases outside the gene matches: 7. As defined, naive CD8 cells were CD45RO-negative and positively selected for CCR7, with terminally differentiated effector memory CD45RA+ cells excluded. Using immunoSEQ multiplex PCR, the repertoire was profiled, and TCRdb retains in-frame clones only, with some absent. The sample includes around 1.9 million clones, under 95% of them seen just once. The sample consisted of naive CD8+ T cells from PBMCs. This receptor was identified in a man aged 18 to 29 in good health. Some clones in this sample may be carry-over from other donors' samples. The chain couples TRBV6-1 to TRBJ1-1; the match to TRBD1 covers 8 bases. The CDR3 spells CATGTGGDTEAFF. The DNA of the CDR3 is TGTGCCACCGGGACAGGTGGTGACACTGAAGCTTTCTTT.